The present T cell receptor (beta chain) was sequenced within a study of T-cell memory formation after mild COVID-19. Study-level results: Mostly located in CM and EM were contracting CD4+ clones, with contracting CD8+ clones located in EMRA.

This clonotype was observed a handful of times. Its matching antigen is unknown. After removal of 5 bases from V and 4 bases from J, the junction contained 5 bases not matched to a gene. CDR1 is SEHNR, CDR2 FQNEAQ, per germline (reference sequence). The CDR3 contains 16 residues. Each CDR3 protein is one row after TCRdb ran MiXCR on the 5' RACE reads. The sample has approximately 350,000 distinct CDR3 sequences, about an eighth seen once. The chain uses TRBV7-9 and TRBJ2-3; 14 bases line up with TRBD2. The specimen was PBMCs or a T cell subset sorted from them (not recorded which). This sequence was found in a young man who had mild COVID-19 (a few samples of this study predate the infection). Cell type and time point are not known. The CDR3 DNA reads TGTGCCAGCAGCCCTCGGACTAGCGGGGGGCCAGATACGCAGTATTTT. It encodes CASSPRTSGGPDTQYF.